The rows below give T cell receptor beta chains drawn from one sample of a study of T cell repertoires in cytomegalovirus infection. These receptors lack a known antigen. In TCRdb, the reads were re-called with MiXCR into one record per CDR3 protein. The sample yields tens of thousands of distinct CDR3 sequences, roughly 28% seen once. Material: CD8+ T cells from cultured PBMCs, obtained from culture after CMV antigen stimulation. Every receptor here comes from a human donor in good health (CMV status not recorded). Some clones in this sample may be carry-over from other donors' samples. Both conserved end residues are part of each CDR3. The D gene is left open where the match is weak. The size field is filled for only some rows; it gives once, few, many or a size class.

clone_size j_call d_call v_call cdr3_nt cdr3_aa
few TRBJ2-5 NA TRBV18 TGTGCCAGCTCACCACGATGGGAGACCCAGTACTTC CASSPRWETQYF
NA TRBJ2-2 TRBD1 TRBV5-6 TGTGCCAGCAGCATAGACAGGGGTTACACCGGGGAGCTGTTTTTT CASSIDRGYTGELFF
many TRBJ1-5 NA TRBV5-6 TGTGCCAGCAGCTATTCTCTAGACCCACGGCCCCAGCATTTT CASSYSLDPRPQHF
NA TRBJ2-1 TRBD2 TRBV12-5 TGTGCTAGTGGTTTGGTACGAACCGGGACTAGCGGCAAGCTCAATGAGCAGTTCTTC CASGLVRTGTSGKLNEQFF
NA TRBJ2-1 TRBD1 TRBV27 TGTGCCAGCAGGGAGGGGACAGGGTCCTACAATGAGCAGTTCTTC CASREGTGSYNEQFF
NA TRBJ2-5 TRBD2 TRBV28 TGTGCCAGCAGAGCGCCGGGACTAGGGGTGGTGGAGACCCAGTACTTC CASRAPGLGVVETQYF
NA TRBJ2-7 TRBD1 TRBV6-2/TRBV6-3 TGTGCCAGCAGTTTCTCAGGGGGCCTCTACGAGCAGTACTTC CASSFSGGLYEQYF
few TRBJ1-3 NA TRBV20-1 TGCAGTGCTAGTTGGGGTAGAAACACCATATATTTT CSASWGRNTIYF
NA TRBJ2-3 NA TRBV7-9 TGTGCCAGCAGCTGGGGATCCACAGATACGCAGTATTTT CASSWGSTDTQYF
NA TRBJ1-2 NA TRBV10-1 TGCGCCAGCAGTGAGGCAGGCTCCTATGGCTACACCTTC CASSEAGSYGYTF
many TRBJ1-1 NA TRBV27 TGTGCCAGCAGCACCCTGTGGGGGGCGGACACTGAAGCTTTCTTT CASSTLWGADTEAFF
few TRBJ1-5 TRBD1 TRBV12-3/TRBV12-4 TGTGCCAGCAGTTCGGGACAGGGGAATCAGCCCCAGCATTTT CASSSGQGNQPQHF
NA TRBJ1-5 NA TRBV19 TGTGCCAGTAGTACCGTGGACAGCCCTCGGGAGCCCCAGCATTTT CASSTVDSPREPQHF
many TRBJ1-5 TRBD1 TRBV24-1 TGTGCCACCAGTGATTCGGGGACAGGGGTCAATCAGCCCCAGCATTTT CATSDSGTGVNQPQHF
NA TRBJ2-7 TRBD1 TRBV9 TGTGCCAGCAGCGTACGGGACAGGGCCTCTGGGGAGCAGTACTTC CASSVRDRASGEQYF
many TRBJ2-7 NA TRBV5-8 TGTGCCAGCAGCTTCCCTAACTCCGGGCCAGGTTTTTCTTTC CASSFPNSGPGFSF
NA TRBJ2-3 NA TRBV7-6 TGTGCCAGCAGCTTGAGGGGCGTCGGGGGCACAGATACGCAGTATTTT CASSLRGVGGTDTQYF
NA TRBJ1-1 NA TRBV12-3/TRBV12-4 TGTGCCAGTTTTTTTGGGCCCTTCGACACTGAAGCTTTCTTT CASFFGPFDTEAFF
NA TRBJ2-2 TRBD2 TRBV4-3 TGCGCCAGCAGCCAAGCACGTAGCGGGGGCACCGGGGAGCTGTTTTTT CASSQARSGGTGELFF
few TRBJ1-5 NA TRBV12-5 TGTGCTAGTGGTTTGGAGGGTTATCAGCCCCAGCATTTT CASGLEGYQPQHF
NA TRBJ2-7 TRBD1 TRBV6-2/TRBV6-3 TGTGCCAGCAGCATCAGACAGGGGGTTTCCTACGAGCAGTACTTC CASSIRQGVSYEQYF
many TRBJ2-2 TRBD2 TRBV7-9 TGTGCCAGCAGCTTTTATGCGGGAGGGCCCCCTACGAACACCGGGGAGCTGTTTTTT CASSFYAGGPPTNTGELFF
NA TRBJ2-2 NA TRBV10-3 TGTGCCATCAGTTCCCACCAGTTCGGGACCGGGGAGCTGTTTTTT CAISSHQFGTGELFF
few TRBJ2-3 NA TRBV27 TGTGCCAGCAGTTTTATGGGGGATTTGGATACGCAGTATTTT CASSFMGDLDTQYF
NA TRBJ1-4 NA TRBV7-9 TGTGCCAGCAGCTTAGCGGGGGAAACAAATGAAAAACTGTTTTTT CASSLAGETNEKLFF
few TRBJ2-3 NA TRBV28 TGTGCCAGCAGCCGACTAACATCTATTACAGATACGCAGTATTTT CASSRLTSITDTQYF
NA TRBJ1-2 TRBD1 TRBV7-9 TGTGCCAGCAGCTCCTCCCGGGACAGTTATAATGGCTACACCTTC CASSSSRDSYNGYTF
few TRBJ2-7 NA TRBV5-6 TGTGCCAGCCAAGGACAAGGCGAGGACGAGCAGTACTTC CASQGQGEDEQYF
few TRBJ2-5 TRBD1 TRBV18 TGTGCCAGCTCGCAGACAGGGTGGCAAGAGACCCAGTACTTC CASSQTGWQETQYF
NA TRBJ2-6 NA TRBV11-2 TGTGCCAGCAGGCGCGTCGACTCTGGGGCCAACGTCCTGACTTTC CASRRVDSGANVLTF
NA TRBJ2-3 TRBD2 TRBV25-1 TGTGCCAGCAGTGTCTACACTAGCGGGAGTGGAGATACGCAGTATTTT CASSVYTSGSGDTQYF
NA TRBJ2-7 NA TRBV6-2/TRBV6-3 TGTGCCAGCAGTTACTTGGACACTAACTCCTACGAGCAGTACTTC CASSYLDTNSYEQYF
NA TRBJ2-3 TRBD2 TRBV7-3 TGTGCCAGCAGCATGACTAGCGGGAGAACAGATACGCAGTATTTT CASSMTSGRTDTQYF
few TRBJ1-3 NA TRBV7-9 TGTGCCAGCAAGGGGGGCGGAAACACCATATATTTT CASKGGGNTIYF
medium-sized TRBJ1-4 NA TRBV4-3 TGCGCCAGCAGCCCCGACGTGTCGCAGGATGAAAAACTGTTTTTT CASSPDVSQDEKLFF
NA TRBJ2-7 NA TRBV27 TGTGCCAGCAGTTACCCTCCTACAGGGACCTATTTCTCCTACGAGCAGTACTTC CASSYPPTGTYFSYEQYF
NA TRBJ2-1 TRBD1 TRBV30 TGTGCCTGGAGTAGAGGACAGGGGCACGATGAGCAGTTCTTC CAWSRGQGHDEQFF
NA TRBJ1-1 NA TRBV7-9 TGTGCCAGCAGGTTAGGGCAGGTCCCTGAAGCTTTCTTT CASRLGQVPEAFF
NA TRBJ2-4 NA TRBV6-2/TRBV6-3 TGTGCCAGCAGTTCCGTCAAAGGGGGGCAGGCCAAAAACATTCAGTACTTC CASSSVKGGQAKNIQYF
NA TRBJ2-7 NA TRBV20-1 TGCAGTGCTAGAGATCGGACTGAAGCCTACGAGCAGTACTTC CSARDRTEAYEQYF
many TRBJ2-2 TRBD2 TRBV7-6 TGTGCCAGCAGCTTAGATTTGCGGGGGGGCCCTGACACCGGGGAGCTGTTTTTT CASSLDLRGGPDTGELFF
NA TRBJ2-1 NA TRBV19 TGTGCCAGTAGGAGCGGTTACTCCTACAATGAGCAGTTCTTC CASRSGYSYNEQFF
many TRBJ1-5 NA TRBV12-3/TRBV12-4 TGTGCCAGCAGTCGGAACAGCAATCAGCCCCAGCATTTT CASSRNSNQPQHF
NA TRBJ2-7 TRBD1 TRBV5-4 TGTGCCAGCAGCGGGGGGGACAGGGCCTACGAGCAGTACTTC CASSGGDRAYEQYF
NA TRBJ1-2 NA TRBV7-2 TGTGCCAGCAGCTCTTTGACAGAAAGCTATGGCTACACCTTC CASSSLTESYGYTF